This TCR beta chain originates from a study of shared clonotypes between healthy human individuals. Study details: Those who served as donors were two women and a few men between the ages of 18 and 49.

The table came from immunoSEQ multiplex PCR; TCRdb's copy has only in-frame clones and leaves some out. The data contain some 1 million clones, approximately 70% of them singletons. This CDR3 comprises 13 residues. The germline V gene has CDR1 SEHNR and CDR2 FQNEAQ (reference sequence). The V gene lost 7 bases and the J gene lost 5 bases, with 15 bases spanning the gap. Into CD45RA+ naive and CD45RA-negative memory subsets, the CD4+ cells were split. The chain employs TRBV7-9 and TRBJ2-7; a weak D match, TRBD2 (7 bases). This clonotype was obtained from a man aged 18 to 35 in good health. Material for sequencing was memory CD4+ T cells sorted from blood. Specified subset: CD45RA-negative fraction. CDR3 amino acids: CASNRQAGDEQYF. The CDR3 coding sequence is TGTGCCAGCAACAGACAGGCGGGGGACGAGCAGTACTTC.